The 30 T cell receptor beta chains in this list originate from one sample, sequenced in a study of technical replicates of blood from a handful of donors. Using immunoSEQ multiplex PCR, the repertoire was profiled, and TCRdb retains in-frame clones only, with some absent. The sample has 80,000 or so clones; roughly 98% are singletons. The sequencing input was T cells isolated from PBMCs. Receptors were obtained from a human donor in good health.

The rearrangement links TRBV9 to TRBJ2-3; the match to TRBD2 covers 8 bases. The CDR3 sequence is 16 residues long. J lost 5 bases, V lost 4 bases, and 12 bases had no gene match. The germline CDR1 and CDR2 sequences are SGDLS and YYNGEE. The CDR3 loop is CASSPRGGTSEDTQYF. CDR3 DNA: TGTGCCAGCAGCCCGCGAGGCGGGACTAGTGAAGATACGCAGTATTTT.

V usage is TRBV5-6 and J usage is TRBJ2-3; D is ambiguous. The CDR3 spans 15 residues. Germline V gene lookup returns CDR1 SGHDT and CDR2 YYEEEE. With 0 bases removed from V and 2 bases from J, the gap between germline ends came to 10 bases. CDR3 in amino acids: CASSLEARNTDTQYF. Here the CDR3 DNA reads TGTGCCAGCAGCTTGGAAGCCAGGAACACAGATACGCAGTATTTT.

This chain uses TRBV7-2 with TRBJ1-2, with 9 bases identical to TRBD1. This CDR3 comprises 15 residues. From germline, CDR1 is SGHTA and CDR2 FQGNSA. With V trimmed by 5 bases and J by 3 bases, 7 bases remained unmatched. Written as DNA, the CDR3 is TGTGCCAGCAGCGAAAACAGGGGGCAGCACTATGGCTACACCTTC. Translated: CASSENRGQHYGYTF.

The gene calls are TRBV18 and TRBJ2-3; D is perhaps TRBD2 (6 bases). The CDR3 has 16 residues. The germline V gene has CDR1 KGHSH and CDR2 LQKENI. The V end was cut by 1 base, the J end by 2 bases, with 13 bases between. The CDR3 sequence: CASSPRGTSSTDTQYF. In DNA form, the CDR3 reads TGTGCCAGCTCACCACGGGGGACTTCCTCCACAGATACGCAGTATTTT. Full variable domain (missing parts from reference TRBV18 and TRBJ2-3): NAGVMQNPRHLVRRRGQEARLRCSPMKGHSHVYWYRQLPEEGLKFMVYLQKENIIDESGMPKERFSAEFPKEGPSILRIQQVVRGDSAAYFCASSPRGTSSTDTQYFGPGTRLTVL.

V is TRBV19 and J is TRBJ2-7, with 8 nucleotides matching TRBD2. CDR1 LNHDA and CDR2 SQIVND come from the germline V gene (reference sequence). This CDR3 spans 13 amino acids. J gave up 3 bases and V 5 bases, and 3 bases lay outside the gene matches. CDR3 in DNA: TGTGCCAGTAGTGCGGGAGGAAGCTACGAGCAGTACTTC. Its protein is CASSAGGSYEQYF.

The V gene is TRBV29-1, the J gene TRBJ2-5; maybe TRBD2 (5 bases). V lost 7 bases to trimming and J lost 2 bases, with 11 bases between them. The CDR3 is made up of 12 amino acids. Germline V gene lookup returns CDR1 SQVTM and CDR2 ANQGSEA. The chain's CDR3 is CSGKREQETQYF. The CDR3 nucleotides are TGCAGCGGGAAAAGGGAGCAAGAGACCCAGTACTTC.

CDR3 residues: CASSEETQYF. The CDR3 DNA is TGTGCCAGCAGCGAGGAGACCCAGTACTTC. The chain employs TRBV7-9 and TRBJ2-5; D not certain. Looked up from germline, CDR1 is SEHNR and CDR2 is FQNEAQ (reference sequence). The CDR3 has 10 residues. V gave up 5 bases and J gave up 5 bases, with 3 bases separating them.

This chain connects TRBV9 to TRBJ2-7; TRBD1 might be the D (5 bases). Trimming removed 0 bases at V and 0 bases at J, with 7 bases between. Per the germline V gene, CDR1 is SGDLS and CDR2 is YYNGEE. CDR3 size: 14 residues. The chain's CDR3 is CASSVARGSYEQYF. The DNA for the CDR3 is TGTGCCAGCAGCGTAGCAAGGGGCTCCTACGAGCAGTACTTC.

The genes are TRBV2 and TRBJ2-1; TRBD2 matches at 9 bases. Germline-derived CDR1 and CDR2 are SNHLY and FYNNEI. The junction had 6 bases not matched to a gene; V was cut back by 6 bases and J by 6 bases. This CDR3 region has 14 residues. This CDR3 reads CASSAGLATNEQFF. DNA of the CDR3: TGTGCCAGCAGCGCGGGACTAGCAACCAATGAGCAGTTCTTC.

The rearrangement joins TRBV7-6 to TRBJ2-1; D is uncertain. The CDR3 has 13 amino acids. V shed 1 base and J shed 7 bases, with 8 bases lying between them. Per the germline V gene, CDR1 is SGHVS and CDR2 is FNYEAQ. CDR3 sequence (DNA): TGTGCCAGCAGCTTAGGGGCAAGAAATGAGCAGTTCTTC. Its translation is CASSLGARNEQFF.

The chain links TRBV7-9 to TRBJ2-1; 11 positions match TRBD2. The germline gives CDR1 SEHNR, CDR2 FQNEAQ (reference sequence). Trimming at V came to 4 bases and at J to 4 bases, leaving 12 bases not matched to a gene. The CDR3 extends over 18 amino acids. In DNA form, the CDR3 reads TGTGCCAGCAGCTCCCCCTCAACTAGCGGGAGTGGTTACAATGAGCAGTTCTTC. Protein sequence: CASSSPSTSGSGYNEQFF.

V gene TRBV9 combines with J gene TRBJ1-5; tentatively, D is TRBD1 (5 bases). The germline V gene encodes CDR1 SGDLS and CDR2 YYNGEE. V was shortened by 3 bases and J by 4 bases, with 11 bases between the two germline ends. This CDR3 comprises 14 residues. The CDR3 protein is CASSDRGENQPQHF. The CDR3 bases are TGTGCCAGCAGCGACCGGGGGGAGAATCAGCCCCAGCATTTT. Filled out from reference TRBV9 and TRBJ1-5, the complete variable domain reads DSGVTQTPKHLITATGQRVTLRCSPRSGDLSVYWYQQSLDQGLQFLIQYYNGEERAKGNILERFSAQQFPDLHSELNLSSLELGDSALYFCASSDRGENQPQHFGDGTRLSIL.

The chain recombines TRBV29-1 with TRBJ2-7, with D maybe TRBD1 (5 bases). The CDR3 runs 11 residues. Trimming removed 2 bases at V and 4 bases at J, with 6 bases between. CDR1 and CDR2 (germline): SQVTM, ANQGSEA. CDR3 protein: CSVERGYEQYF. CDR3 nucleotide sequence: TGCAGCGTTGAAAGGGGTTACGAGCAGTACTTC.

The chain recombines TRBV7-3 with TRBJ2-1; the match to TRBD1 covers 9 bases. The CDR3 consists of 15 residues. V shed 2 bases and J 5 bases; nucleotides not matched to a gene: 4. Germline values: CDR1 SGHTA, CDR2 FQGTGA. DNA for the CDR3: TGTGCCAGCAGCTTACCGGGACAGGGCAACAATGAGCAGTTCTTC. It translates to CASSLPGQGNNEQFF.

The rearrangement links TRBV5-6 to TRBJ2-5, with 9 bases identical to TRBD2. The CDR3 covers 15 residues. The V segment lost 1 base and the J segment 2 bases; nucleotides outside the gene matches: 3. Germline V gene lookup returns CDR1 SGHDT and CDR2 YYEEEE. DNA for the CDR3: TGTGCCAGCAGCTTGAAGGGACTAGCTCAAGAGACCCAGTACTTC. Its translation is CASSLKGLAQETQYF.

The V call is TRBV7-9, the J call TRBJ2-1, with D possibly being TRBD2 (5 bases). Between the trimmed V and J ends, which lost 6 bases and 9 bases, there was a span of 21 bases. CDR1 and CDR2 from the germline V gene are SEHNR and FQNEAQ (reference sequence). The CDR3 sequence is 15 residues long. For the CDR3, the DNA is TGTGCCAGCAGTTTATCCCCAGGTCGGGATGGTGAGCAGTTCTTC. It codes for CASSLSPGRDGEQFF.

The CDR3 nucleotides read TGTGCCAGTAGTATGTTGGCGGGCAGAGCTAACTATGGCTACACCTTC. The encoded protein is CASSMLAGRANYGYTF. This sequence joins TRBV19 and TRBJ1-2; no clear D. With 3 bases removed from V and 0 bases from J, the gap between germline ends came to 14 bases. Germline assignment: CDR1 LNHDA and CDR2 SQIVND (reference sequence). The length of the CDR3 is 16 residues.

As concerns this clone: At one end, the junction sequence differs from germline, possibly due to a read error. The chain couples TRBV11-2 to TRBJ2-2, with a weak D call TRBD2 (5 bases). This CDR3 is 15 amino acids long. From germline, CDR1 is SGHAT and CDR2 FQNNGV. In DNA, the CDR3 is TGTGCCAGCAGCATAGACCTAGGGAGTACCGGGGAGCTGTTTTTT. Amino acids: CASSIDLGSTGELFF.

This clone was seen only once. The chain couples TRBV5-1 to TRBJ2-5, with 8 bases matching TRBD2. The CDR3 has 15 amino acids. The junction had 10 bases not matched to a gene; V was cut back by 4 bases and J by 5 bases. The germline V gene has CDR1 SGHRS and CDR2 YFSETQ. The DNA for the CDR3 is TGCGCCAGCAGCATAAGTAGCGGGGCATTGGAGACCCAGTACTTC. Translated: CASSISSGALETQYF.

The gene calls are TRBV5-5 and TRBJ2-1; TRBD2 matches 8 bases. The ends lost 4 bases at V and 0 bases at J; junction bases unmatched: 15. The CDR3 length is 19 residues. Germline V gives CDR1 SGHKS, CDR2 YYEKEE (reference sequence). CDR3 region: CASSPVPTSGFTSYNEQFF. CDR3 coding DNA: TGTGCCAGCAGCCCCGTGCCTACTAGCGGCTTTACCTCCTACAATGAGCAGTTCTTC.

The V gene is TRBV9, the J gene TRBJ2-3; 9 bases map to TRBD1. This CDR3 has 15 amino acids. Germline V gene sequence: CDR1 SGDLS, CDR2 YYNGEE. Losses at the gene ends were 0 bases for V and 7 bases for J; bases not matched to a gene: 6. The CDR3 sequence is CASSVATTGGHTQYF. The CDR3 DNA reads TGTGCCAGCAGCGTAGCTACGACAGGGGGACATACGCAGTATTTT.

The J gene is TRBJ2-1, the V gene TRBV9; 10 nucleotides align to TRBD2. The V gene end was trimmed by 1 base and the J gene end by 5 bases; junction bases not matched to a gene: 3. In germline, CDR1 is SGDLS, CDR2 YYNGEE. The CDR3 totals 15 residues. The CDR3 region is CASSVRLAGDNEQFF. The CDR3 nucleotides read TGTGCCAGCAGCGTAAGGCTAGCGGGAGACAATGAGCAGTTCTTC.

This sequence joins TRBV30 and TRBJ2-5, with 11 bases aligning to TRBD2. V shed 3 bases and J 7 bases; nucleotides not matched to a gene: 7. Germline loops: CDR1 GTSNPN, CDR2 SVGIG (reference sequence). The CDR3 totals 14 residues. In nucleotides, the CDR3 is TGTGCCTGGAGGGTTACCGGGACTAGCGGGACCCAGTACTTC. As protein: CAWRVTGTSGTQYF.

The rearrangement links TRBV7-9 to TRBJ2-3, with TRBD2 matching over 8 bases. CDR1 is SEHNR and CDR2 is FQNEAQ in the germline V gene (reference sequence). The CDR3 consists of 15 residues. J gave up 3 bases and V 1 base, and 3 bases lay outside the gene matches. For the CDR3, the DNA is TGTGCCAGCAGCTTAGTGTCGGGGGGGACAGATACGCAGTATTTT. Translation: CASSLVSGGTDTQYF. Combining the CDR3 with reference TRBV7-9 and TRBJ2-3 gives the whole variable domain DTGVSQNPRHKITKRGQNVTFRCDPISEHNRLYWYRQTLGQGPEFLTYFQNEAQLEKSRLLSDRFSAERPKGSFSTLEIQRTEQGDSAMYLCASSLVSGGTDTQYFGPGTRLTVL.

The rearrangement links TRBV28 to TRBJ1-5; no firm D call. The CDR3 sequence is 12 residues long. Trimming cost V 5 bases and J 5 bases, with 7 bases left between them. Germline V gives CDR1 MDHEN, CDR2 SYDVKM. Written as DNA, the CDR3 is TGTGCCAGCAGTGCGGAGTATCAGCCCCAGCATTTT. This gives the protein CASSAEYQPQHF. The entire variable domain, with the rest obtained from reference TRBV28 and TRBJ1-5, is as follows: DVKVTQSSRYLVKRTGEKVFLECVQDMDHENMFWYRQDPGLGLRLIYFSYDVKMKEKGDIPEGYSVSREKKERFSLILESASTNQTSMYLCASSAEYQPQHFGDGTRLSIL.

This chain links TRBV2 with TRBJ2-3; no firm D call. Germline V gene data show CDR1 as SNHLY and CDR2 as FYNNEI. The CDR3 has 11 residues. Trimming took 3 bases from V and 11 from J, leaving 9 bases between them. The CDR3 coding sequence is TGTGCCAGCAGTGATCGCTTCGGGCAGTATTTT. The encoded protein is CASSDRFGQYF.

The V and J genes are TRBV5-6 and TRBJ2-3, with a possible D match to TRBD2 (6 bases). The CDR3 length is 14 residues. V gave up 3 bases and J gave up 0 bases, with 8 bases separating them. Germline loops: CDR1 SGHDT, CDR2 YYEEEE. This CDR3 reads CASSWGGSTDTQYF. As DNA, the CDR3 is TGTGCCAGCAGCTGGGGAGGTAGCACAGATACGCAGTATTTT.

The chain couples TRBV6-1 to TRBJ1-2; the D gene is possibly TRBD1 (6 bases). Germline loops: CDR1 MNHNS, CDR2 SASEGT. The CDR3 is made up of 14 amino acids. V was clipped by 2 bases and J by 7 bases, with 14 bases between them. CDR3 sequence (DNA): TGTGCCAGCAGTGAATACGGCAGGGGAGCTGGCTACACCTTC. Its protein is CASSEYGRGAGYTF.

The CDR3 nucleotides are TGTGCCAGCAGCTTAGGTGACTCCCATGTTGGTGAGCAGTTCTTC. It is translated as CASSLGDSHVGEQFF. The rearrangement uses TRBV7-3 and TRBJ2-1; D ambiguous. This CDR3 has 15 amino acids. V lost 2 bases, J lost 9 bases, and 17 bases lay in between. The germline V gene encodes CDR1 SGHTA and CDR2 FQGTGA.

J is TRBJ1-1 and V is TRBV5-1; D is perhaps TRBD1 (5 bases). Germline CDR1 reads SGHRS; CDR2 reads YFSETQ. V gave up 0 bases and J gave up 3 bases, with 15 bases separating them. The CDR3 contains 16 residues. The CDR3 protein is CASSLAGGFRDTEAFF. The CDR3 bases are TGCGCCAGCAGCTTGGCCGGGGGGTTTCGAGACACTGAAGCTTTCTTT.